These 29 T cell receptor beta chains originate from one sample sequenced in a study of regulatory T cells in long-lasting Graves disease. For TCR beta, libraries came from iRepertoire HTBI primers and Arm-PCR of CDR3 regions. Each CDR3 protein is one row after TCRdb ran MiXCR on the multiplex PCR reads. Of roughly 420,000 distinct CDR3 sequences in the sample, less than 15% were seen once. Described time point: newly diagnosed GD, antithyroid drugs for less than 3 months. Extracted RNA from PBMCs served as the source of the TCR library. This sample also belongs to another study, concerning T cells in Graves' hyperthyroidism and ophthalmopathy.

This material consisted of peripheral blood mononuclear cells (PBMCs), taken at new diagnosis, from a patient treated with antithyroid drugs. These TCRs come from a woman in her fifties or sixties with Graves disease.

This clonotype was seen ten or more times. V and J are TRBV20-1 and TRBJ2-1; TRBD2 matches at 11 bases. The CDR3 covers 18 residues. Germline-derived CDR1 and CDR2 are DFQATT and SNEGSKA (reference sequence). Trimming at V came to 0 bases and at J to 2 bases, leaving 9 bases not matched to a gene. The CDR3 nucleotides read TGCAGTGCTAGAGATCTACTAGCGGGAGATGGGGCCTACAATGAGCAGTTCTTC. Translating it yields CSARDLLAGDGAYNEQFF.

This clonotype has ten or more counts. The chain combines TRBV5-1 with TRBJ2-7, with TRBD2 identical over 8 bases. The CDR3 is made up of 15 amino acids. Germline V gene data show CDR1 as SGHRS and CDR2 as YFSETQ. V lost 4 bases, J lost 0 bases, and 6 bases stayed unmatched. The chain's CDR3 is CASSLESGSSYEQYF. As DNA, the CDR3 is TGCGCCAGCAGCCTTGAGAGCGGGAGCTCCTACGAGCAGTACTTC.

For this clonotype: Possible read error: a much larger clone is one base away. The rearrangement links TRBV6-1 to TRBJ1-6; D unresolved. Germline V gives CDR1 MNHNS, CDR2 SASEGT. This CDR3 region has 16 residues. CDR3: CASSDRVVAAYSRLHF. The CDR3 coding sequence is TGTGCCAGCAGTGATCGAGTAGTGGCGGCCTATTCACGCCTCCACTTT.

This clonotype was seen ten or more times. The chain carries TRBV5-4 and TRBJ2-7; D is tentatively TRBD1 or TRBD2 (5 bases each). CDR3 length: 13 amino acids. The V end was cut by 4 bases, the J end by 7 bases, with 15 bases between. Germline-derived CDR1 and CDR2 are SGHNT and YYREEE (reference sequence). CDR3: CASSHRGGREQYF. The CDR3 bases are TGTGCCAGCAGCCACCGTGGGGGTCGGGAGCAGTACTTC. Full variable domain (remainder filled in from reference TRBV5-4 and TRBJ2-7): ETGVTQSPTHLIKTRGQQVTLRCSSQSGHNTVSWYQQALGQGPQFIFQYYREEENGRGNFPPRFSGLQFPNYSSELNVNALELDDSALYLCASSHRGGREQYFGPGTRLTVT.

This clonotype was found a few times. The V gene is TRBV3-1, the J gene TRBJ2-3; 12 positions match TRBD2. Trimming cost V 6 bases and J 5 bases; bases outside gene matches: 6. CDR1 is LGHDT, CDR2 YNNKEL, per germline (reference sequence). This CDR3 region has 15 residues. CDR3 in DNA: TGTGCCAGCAGAAGACTAGCGGGAGCGGGAGATACGCAGTATTTT. Amino acids: CASRRLAGAGDTQYF.

The gene calls are TRBV4-1 and TRBJ1-3; TRBD1 might be the D (6 bases). Trimming left V 6 bases short and J 2 bases short, with 14 bases between. CDR1 MGHRA and CDR2 YSYEKL come from the germline V gene. The CDR3 is 15 residues long. This CDR3 reads CASRQLTGTGNTIYF. The CDR3 nucleotides read TGCGCCAGCAGGCAGCTCACAGGGACTGGAAACACCATATATTTT.

The rearrangement uses TRBV13 and TRBJ1-1; possibly TRBD1 for D (6 bases). The CDR3 has 13 residues. Trimming removed 4 bases at V and 4 bases at J, with 10 bases between. Germline-derived CDR1 and CDR2 are PRHDT and FYEKMQ (reference sequence). The CDR3 sequence is CASSSPGVTEAFF. DNA of the CDR3: TGTGCCAGCAGCTCCCCAGGGGTCACTGAAGCTTTCTTT.

This clonotype appeared many times. The genes are TRBV11-2 and TRBJ2-2; 14 positions agree with TRBD2. V gave up 1 base and J gave up 0 bases; unmatched junction bases: 4. The CDR3 loop spans 19 amino acids. In germline, CDR1 is SGHAT, CDR2 FQNNGV. In nucleotides, the CDR3 is TGTGCCAGCAGCTTAGCCGGACTAGCGGGAGGACCGAACACCGGGGAGCTGTTTTTT. Residues: CASSLAGLAGGPNTGELFF.

Ten or more counts support this clonotype. The chain couples TRBV29-1 to TRBJ2-3; 11 bases map to TRBD2. V lost 3 bases, J lost 4 bases, and 6 bases stayed unmatched. The CDR3 extends over 15 amino acids. The germline CDR1 and CDR2 sequences are SQVTM and ANQGSEA. CDR3 bases: TGCAGCGTTGACACTAGCGGGAGTCTCTCAGATACGCAGTATTTT. It is translated as CSVDTSGSLSDTQYF.

This chain uses TRBV5-1 with TRBJ2-2; 8 nucleotides line up with TRBD2. Germline CDR1 is SGHRS and CDR2 is YFSETQ. The CDR3 consists of 17 residues. V shed 0 bases, J shed 2 bases, and the junction held 6 bases outside the gene matches. The chain's CDR3 is CASSLEGLAGNTGELFF. CDR3 DNA sequence: TGCGCCAGCAGCTTGGAGGGGCTAGCGGGTAACACCGGGGAGCTGTTTTTT.

This clonotype was counted at least ten times. The rearrangement links TRBV5-1 to TRBJ1-4; D might be TRBD1 (5 bases). Germline lookup yields CDR1 SGHRS and CDR2 YFSETQ. V was shortened by 2 bases and J by 7 bases, with 9 bases between the two germline ends. The CDR3 is 13 residues long. This CDR3 is CASSLQASEKLFF. The CDR3 coding sequence is TGCGCCAGCAGCTTACAGGCGAGTGAAAAACTGTTTTTT. The whole variable domain, remainder taken from reference TRBV5-1 and TRBJ1-4, is KAGVTQTPRYLIKTRGQQVTLSCSPISGHRSVSWYQQTPGQGLQFLFEYFSETQRNKGNFPGRFSGRQFSNSRSEMNVSTLELGDSALYLCASSLQASEKLFFGSGTQLSVL.

This clonotype appeared many times. The chain uses TRBV30 and TRBJ1-2; D is unclear. The germline V gene encodes CDR1 GTSNPN and CDR2 SVGIG (reference sequence). The CDR3 loop spans 12 amino acids. The germline V and J ends were trimmed by 0 bases and 8 bases, with 10 bases remaining between them. The CDR3: CAWSVGTDGYTF. CDR3 DNA sequence: TGTGCCTGGAGTGTAGGAACAGACGGCTACACCTTC.

The rearrangement joins TRBV9 to TRBJ2-1; D is uncertain. V lost 3 bases, J lost 9 bases, and 19 bases lay in between. The germline V gene encodes CDR1 SGDLS and CDR2 YYNGEE. The CDR3 is made up of 15 amino acids. As DNA, the CDR3 is TGTGCCAGCAGCGATCGGGCCCCCCAATTCGCTGAGCAGTTCTTC. Translated, it gives CASSDRAPQFAEQFF.

This clonotype has a count of ten or more. The J gene is TRBJ1-5, the V gene TRBV13, with D possibly being TRBD1 (5 bases). Germline V gene lookup returns CDR1 PRHDT and CDR2 FYEKMQ (reference sequence). The CDR3 has 13 residues. V gave up 3 bases and J gave up 7 bases, with 10 bases separating them. The CDR3 loop is CASSFGEGQPQHF. CDR3 nucleotides: TGTGCCAGCAGCTTCGGGGAGGGGCAGCCCCAGCATTTT. Together with reference TRBV13 and TRBJ1-5, the CDR3 gives the full variable domain: AAGVIQSPRHLIKEKRETATLKCYPIPRHDTVYWYQQGPGQDPQFLISFYEKMQSDKGSIPDRFSAQQFSDYHSELNMSSLELGDSALYFCASSFGEGQPQHFGDGTRLSIL.

With respect to this clonotype: A much larger clone differs by one base, so this may be a read error. Given the absence of the conserved phenylalanine or tryptophan at the CDR3 end, a read error is likely. The chain employs TRBV11-2 and TRBJ1-2; D is unclear. Germline V gives CDR1 SGHAT, CDR2 FQNNGV. V shed 5 bases and J shed 8 bases, with 12 bases lying between them. The CDR3 sequence is 12 residues long. The CDR3, as DNA: TGTGCCAGCAGCCCTACCGTAGCAGGCTACACCGTC. As protein: CASSPTVAGYTV.

This clonotype showed up many times. The rearrangement uses TRBV19 and TRBJ1-2; D is uncertain. Between the trimmed V and J ends, which lost 6 bases and 4 bases, there was a span of 18 bases. The CDR3 contains 15 residues. CDR1 is LNHDA, CDR2 SQIVND, per germline (reference sequence). The CDR3 DNA follows: TGTGCCAGTAGCCAGCCGGCGGCTCTTCGCTATGGCTACACCTTC. It is translated as CASSQPAALRYGYTF.

The table lists this clonotype with a few counts. The chain is built from TRBV19 and TRBJ2-1; TRBD2 agrees at 10 bases. The CDR3 runs to 19 residues. J lost 0 bases, V lost 0 bases, and 8 bases had no gene match. The germline gives CDR1 LNHDA, CDR2 SQIVND (reference sequence). The CDR3 spells CASSIEGSGRISSYNEQFF. Written as DNA, the CDR3 is TGTGCCAGTAGTATAGAGGGTAGCGGGAGGATTAGCTCCTACAATGAGCAGTTCTTC.

In this sample, this clonotype turned up many times. The CDR3 nucleotides read TGCAGTGCTAGAGATCTTGCCGGGACGACTAATGAAAAACTGTTTTTT. This translates into CSARDLAGTTNEKLFF. The chain links TRBV20-1 to TRBJ1-4; tentatively, D is TRBD1 (5 bases). V lost 0 bases, J lost 2 bases, and 13 bases lay in between. Germline V lookup: CDR1 DFQATT, CDR2 SNEGSKA (reference sequence). There are 16 residues in the CDR3.

This clonotype appeared many times. V is TRBV7-2 and J is TRBJ2-7; D is uncertain. Germline V gene data show CDR1 as SGHTA and CDR2 as FQGNSA. The CDR3 spans 15 residues. With 1 base removed from V and 2 bases from J, the gap between germline ends came to 12 bases. CDR3 amino acids: CASSLGFTAAYEQYF. In DNA, the CDR3 is TGTGCCAGCAGCTTAGGGTTCACAGCCGCCTACGAGCAGTACTTC.

This clonotype was seen repeatedly, ten times or more. The chain has TRBV10-3 and TRBJ2-5, with TRBD2 matching 11 bases. V lost 6 bases and J lost 1; bases outside the gene matches: 4. Germline CDR1 is ENHRY and CDR2 is SYGVKD. CDR3 length: 15 residues. CDR3 loop: CAIRALAGGQETQYF. DNA of the CDR3: TGTGCCATCAGGGCCCTAGCGGGAGGCCAAGAGACCCAGTACTTC.

The chain has TRBV10-2 and TRBJ2-2; TRBD1 aligns across 9 bases. This CDR3 comprises 14 residues. The V and J ends lost 2 bases and 5 bases, in that order; junction bases with no gene match: 0. Germline V CDR1 and CDR2: WSHSY, SAAADI. The CDR3 DNA reads TGCGCCAGCAGTGAGGGGACAGGGACCGGGGAGCTGTTTTTT. This sequence encodes CASSEGTGTGELFF.

V is TRBV2 and J is TRBJ2-5; 7 nucleotides align to TRBD2. There are 14 residues in the CDR3. The J segment lost 3 bases and the V segment lost 1 base, leaving 2 bases of the junction unmatched. Germline V gene lookup returns CDR1 SNHLY and CDR2 FYNNEI. The chain's CDR3 is CASSEGDYKETQYF. In nucleotides, the CDR3 is TGTGCCAGCAGTGAAGGGGACTATAAAGAGACCCAGTACTTC.

The V call is TRBV5-5, the J call TRBJ2-2, with 15 bases that match TRBD2. Germline lookup yields CDR1 SGHKS and CDR2 YYEKEE (reference sequence). The length of the CDR3 is 19 residues. With 4 bases clipped from V and 2 bases from J, the junction kept 9 bases outside the gene matches. Written as DNA, the CDR3 is TGTGCCAGCAGCGAAGGAGGACTAGCGGGAGGGCCCAACACCGGGGAGCTGTTTTTT. This translates into CASSEGGLAGGPNTGELFF.

There are many counts of this clonotype. The chain recombines TRBV7-9 with TRBJ2-3, with 7 positions matching TRBD1. With 7 bases clipped from V and 0 bases from J, the junction kept 4 bases outside the gene matches. The CDR3 has 14 residues. Per germline, CDR1 SEHNR and CDR2 FQNEAQ (reference sequence). CDR3 sequence: CASKPGQSTDTQYF. In DNA form, the CDR3 reads TGTGCCAGCAAACCGGGACAGAGCACAGATACGCAGTATTTT.

This clonotype was observed many times. This chain links TRBV9 with TRBJ1-1, with a tentative D call TRBD1 (6 bases). This CDR3 has 16 residues. V was clipped by 6 bases and J by 1 base, with 19 bases between them. CDR1 is SGDLS and CDR2 is YYNGEE in the germline V gene. In DNA, the CDR3 is TGTGCCAGCACCCGGGGGGGCCAGGGTCCGAACACTGAAGCTTTCTTT. It yields the protein CASTRGGQGPNTEAFF.

This clonotype was seen ten or more times. The chain employs TRBV2 and TRBJ1-5; D is unclear. Deletions cut 6 bases from V and 1 base from J, with 13 bases between. The CDR3 has 15 residues. Germline CDR1 SNHLY, CDR2 FYNNEI. In nucleotides, the CDR3 is TGTGCCAGCAGAAGTCCGGTTGGAAGCAATCAGCCCCAGCATTTT. Translation: CASRSPVGSNQPQHF. Together with reference TRBV2 and TRBJ1-5, the CDR3 gives the full variable domain: EPEVTQTPSHQVTQMGQEVILRCVPISNHLYFYWYRQILGQKVEFLVSFYNNEISEKSEIFDDQFSVERPDGSNFTLKIRSTKLEDSAMYFCASRSPVGSNQPQHFGDGTRLSIL.

Concerning this clonotype itself: A read error may produce the germline difference seen at one junction end. The genes are TRBV28 and TRBJ2-5; D is unclear. The CDR3 contains 18 residues. Germline-derived CDR1 and CDR2 are MDHEN and SYDVKM. The CDR3 protein is CASGLGHGWVEDQETQYF. The DNA of the CDR3 is TGTGCCAGCGGTTTAGGTCATGGTTGGGTAGAGGACCAAGAGACCCAGTACTTC. Full variable domain (remainder filled in from reference TRBV28 and TRBJ2-5): DVKVTQSSRYLVKRTGEKVFLECVQDMDHENMFWYRQDPGLGLRLIYFSYDVKMKEKGDIPEGYSVSREKKERFSLILESASTNQTSMYLCASGLGHGWVEDQETQYFGPGTRLLVL.

Ten or more counts support this clonotype. This sequence joins TRBV9 and TRBJ2-1, with 10 bases matching TRBD2. The CDR3 consists of 16 residues. Germline CDR1 SGDLS, CDR2 YYNGEE. J lost 4 bases, V lost 3 bases, and 7 bases had no gene match. The CDR3 sequence: CASSAPQLAGYNEQFF. CDR3 nucleotide sequence: TGTGCCAGCAGCGCACCTCAACTAGCGGGATACAATGAGCAGTTCTTC.

Remarks on this clonotype: A far larger clone is one nucleotide away, so this likely arose from a read error. The rearrangement joins TRBV19 to TRBJ2-1; 7 bases are a match to TRBD1. The germline gives CDR1 LNHDA, CDR2 SQIVND (reference sequence). Germline trimming cut 5 bases from V and 10 bases from J; bases unmatched to any gene: 11. The CDR3 runs to 14 residues. CDR3 loop: CASSVTGSTYEQFF. Here the CDR3 DNA reads TGTGCCAGTAGTGTGACAGGGTCCACCTACGAGCAGTTCTTC.